Listed below are T cell receptor beta chains from one sample, sequenced in a study of shared clonotypes between healthy human individuals. The data were produced by immunoSEQ multiplex PCR, yet TCRdb's version contains in-frame clones alone and is incomplete. The table lists some 2 million clones, over 85% of them singletons. Source material: naive CD8+ T cells sorted from blood. All receptors derive from a man younger than 30 in good health. The CDR3 runs from the conserved cysteine through the conserved F or W. A D gene is named only where the DNA matches it firmly. Clone size appears in some rows only: once, few, many, or a class for an expanded clone.

J,size,D,V,CDR3,DNA
TRBJ1-1,NA,NA,TRBV4-1,CASSQGSLAGGPSSEAFF,TGCGCCAGCAGCCAAGGATCCTTAGCGGGAGGGCCTAGTTCTGAAGCTTTCTTT
TRBJ2-7,NA,TRBD2,TRBV5-4,CASSFLAGGGEQYF,TGTGCCAGCAGCTTCCTAGCGGGCGGGGGAGAGCAGTACTTC
TRBJ1-6,few,NA,TRBV4-1,CASSQVQGNSPLHF,TGCGCCAGCAGCCAAGTACAGGGAAATTCACCCCTCCACTTT
TRBJ2-4,NA,NA,TRBV30,CAWSLIGGEDIQYF,TGTGCCTGGAGCCTTATCGGGGGTGAGGACATTCAGTACTTC
TRBJ2-1,NA,NA,TRBV9,CASSVASSPPYNEQFF,TGTGCCAGCAGCGTAGCTTCTAGCCCACCCTACAATGAGCAGTTCTTC
TRBJ1-1,NA,TRBD1,TRBV7-6,CASSYGTAKGNTEAFF,TGTGCCAGCAGCTACGGGACAGCCAAAGGGAACACTGAAGCTTTCTTT
TRBJ1-1,NA,NA,TRBV9,CASSVAEMNTEAFF,TGTGCCAGCAGCGTAGCAGAGATGAACACTGAAGCTTTCTTT
TRBJ1-3,NA,NA,TRBV9,CASSYGLSGNTIYF,TGTGCCAGCAGTTATGGCCTCTCTGGAAACACCATATATTTT
TRBJ2-7,NA,TRBD2,TRBV5-4,CASGPASGREAYEQYF,TGTGCCAGCGGACCAGCTAGCGGGAGAGAAGCCTACGAGCAGTACTTC
TRBJ2-5,NA,NA,TRBV6-5,CASSSYREIRETQYF,TGTGCCAGCAGTTCCTACAGGGAGATCAGGGAGACCCAGTACTTC
TRBJ1-6,NA,NA,TRBV27,CASSLAGSPLHF,TGTGCCAGCAGTTTAGCGGGGTCACCCCTCCACTTT
TRBJ1-2,NA,NA,TRBV2,CASSPPEVYGYTF,TGTGCCAGCAGCCCTCCCGAGGTCTATGGCTACACCTTC
TRBJ2-1,NA,NA,TRBV11-2,CASSLDSGQGVYNEQFF,TGTGCCAGCAGCTTAGATAGTGGCCAGGGTGTATACAATGAGCAGTTCTTC
TRBJ2-7,NA,NA,TRBV2,CASSELAGSYEQYF,TGTGCCAGCAGTGAACTAGCAGGCTCCTACGAGCAGTACTTC
TRBJ2-6,NA,NA,TRBV7-9,CASSGSDRPAGANVLTF,TGTGCCAGCAGCGGAAGCGACAGGCCCGCTGGGGCCAACGTCCTGACTTTC
TRBJ1-5,once,NA,TRBV7-9,CASSSSRDGRNQPQHF,TGTGCCAGCAGCTCATCCCGGGACGGTCGCAATCAGCCCCAGCATTTT
TRBJ2-1,NA,NA,TRBV4-3,CASSQDWIPHNEQFF,TGCGCCAGCAGCCAAGATTGGATCCCCCACAATGAGCAGTTCTTC
TRBJ2-1,NA,NA,TRBV11-1,CASSLMGGEQFF,TGTGCCAGCAGCTTGATGGGTGGTGAGCAGTTCTTC
TRBJ2-7,NA,TRBD2,TRBV4-3,CASSQDLGLAGYEQYF,TGCGCCAGCAGCCAAGATCTTGGACTAGCCGGCTACGAGCAGTACTTC
TRBJ1-1,NA,NA,TRBV6-1,CASSDGGWTEAFF,TGTGCCAGCAGTGATGGAGGTTGGACTGAAGCTTTCTTT
TRBJ1-1,NA,TRBD1,TRBV6-6,CASSSTGQGPNTEAFF,TGTGCCAGCAGTTCAACGGGACAGGGTCCTAACACTGAAGCTTTCTTT
TRBJ2-7,NA,NA,TRBV5-6,CASSLESYEQYF,TGTGCCAGCAGCTTGGAAAGCTACGAGCAGTACTTC
TRBJ2-7,once,NA,TRBV19,CASTHSVGSSYEQYF,TGTGCCAGTACCCACTCGGTAGGGAGCTCCTACGAGCAGTACTTC
TRBJ2-2,NA,TRBD2,TRBV4-2,CASSQSRGLVNTGELFF,TGTGCCAGCAGCCAATCAAGGGGACTAGTGAACACCGGGGAGCTGTTTTTT
TRBJ1-5,NA,NA,TRBV9,CASRAGAGQPQHF,TGTGCCAGCAGAGCAGGGGCCGGGCAGCCCCAGCATTTT
TRBJ2-5,NA,NA,TRBV4-3,CASSQDYGVGETQYF,TGCGCCAGCAGCCAAGATTACGGGGTAGGCGAGACCCAGTACTTC
TRBJ2-2,once,TRBD1,TRBV29-1,CSTTGTGGSGELFF,TGCAGCACTACCGGGACAGGGGGCAGCGGGGAGCTGTTTTTT
TRBJ2-7,NA,TRBD1,TRBV19,CASSPGTGRYEQYF,TGTGCCAGTAGTCCCGGGACAGGGCGATACGAGCAGTACTTC
TRBJ2-1,NA,NA,TRBV5-1,CASSLEVGNEQFF,TGCGCCAGCAGCTTGGAGGTGGGCAATGAGCAGTTCTTC
TRBJ2-3,NA,NA,TRBV19,CASSIGGTDTQYF,TGTGCCAGTAGTATAGGAGGCACAGATACGCAGTATTTT
TRBJ2-3,NA,TRBD2,TRBV7-9,CASSSTREGVTEDTQYF,TGTGCCAGCAGCTCCACAAGGGAGGGAGTCACGGAGGATACGCAGTATTTT
TRBJ2-7,NA,TRBD2,TRBV7-6,CASSLGPLAGVSYEQYF,TGTGCCAGCAGCTTAGGGCCCCTAGCGGGGGTGTCCTACGAGCAGTACTTC
TRBJ2-3,NA,TRBD1,TRBV2,CASSPTGGFGTDTQYF,TGTGCCAGCAGTCCCACAGGGGGTTTCGGCACAGATACGCAGTATTTT
TRBJ2-7,NA,NA,TRBV9,CASSVDQESSYEQYF,TGTGCCAGCAGCGTAGACCAGGAGAGCTCCTACGAGCAGTACTTC
TRBJ2-7,NA,TRBD1,TRBV2,CARGTGSYEQYF,TGTGCCAGGGGGACAGGATCCTACGAGCAGTACTTC
TRBJ1-5,NA,NA,TRBV6-7,CASSYSSTGPNQPQHF,TGTGCCAGCAGTTACTCGAGCACAGGACCCAATCAGCCCCAGCATTTT
TRBJ2-2,NA,TRBD1,TRBV19,CASSPRGQASGELFF,TGTGCCAGTAGTCCCCGGGGACAGGCCTCCGGGGAGCTGTTTTTT
TRBJ1-3,once,NA,TRBV5-1,CASSLLYDGNTIYF,TGCGCCAGCAGCTTGTTGTATGATGGAAACACCATATATTTT
TRBJ1-5,once,NA,TRBV2,CASSQKGGEYSNQPQHF,TGTGCCAGCAGCCAGAAGGGGGGGGAGTATAGCAATCAGCCCCAGCATTTT
TRBJ2-7,once,NA,TRBV18,CASSPPLASSYEQYF,TGTGCCAGCTCACCACCACTAGCTAGCTCCTACGAGCAGTACTTC
TRBJ2-5,NA,NA,TRBV11-2,CASRPDSQETQYF,TGTGCCAGCAGACCGGACAGCCAAGAGACCCAGTACTTC
TRBJ1-2,NA,TRBD1,TRBV9,CASSATGEGSNYGYTF,TGTGCCAGCAGCGCGACAGGGGAAGGGTCTAACTATGGCTACACCTTC
TRBJ2-3,NA,NA,TRBV9,CASSVGTGPSTDTQYF,TGTGCCAGCAGCGTAGGAACAGGCCCCAGCACAGATACGCAGTATTTT
TRBJ1-1,NA,NA,TRBV9,CASSVDGYMNTEAFF,TGTGCCAGCAGCGTAGACGGCTACATGAACACTGAAGCTTTCTTT
TRBJ2-1,NA,NA,TRBV4-1,CASSQEVVSNEQFF,TGCGCCAGCAGCCAAGAAGTTGTTAGCAATGAGCAGTTCTTC